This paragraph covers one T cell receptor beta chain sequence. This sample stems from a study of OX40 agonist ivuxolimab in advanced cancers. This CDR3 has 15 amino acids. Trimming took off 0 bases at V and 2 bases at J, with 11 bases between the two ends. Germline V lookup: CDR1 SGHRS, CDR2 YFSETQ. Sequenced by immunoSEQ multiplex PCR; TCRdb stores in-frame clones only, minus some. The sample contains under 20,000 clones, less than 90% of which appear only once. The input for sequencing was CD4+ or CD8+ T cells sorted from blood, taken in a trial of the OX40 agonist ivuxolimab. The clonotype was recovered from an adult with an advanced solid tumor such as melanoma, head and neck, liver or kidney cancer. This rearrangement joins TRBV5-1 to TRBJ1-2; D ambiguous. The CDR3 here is CASSLGVAVNYGYTF. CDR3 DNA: TGCGCCAGCAGCTTGGGGGTGGCGGTGAACTATGGCTACACCTTC.